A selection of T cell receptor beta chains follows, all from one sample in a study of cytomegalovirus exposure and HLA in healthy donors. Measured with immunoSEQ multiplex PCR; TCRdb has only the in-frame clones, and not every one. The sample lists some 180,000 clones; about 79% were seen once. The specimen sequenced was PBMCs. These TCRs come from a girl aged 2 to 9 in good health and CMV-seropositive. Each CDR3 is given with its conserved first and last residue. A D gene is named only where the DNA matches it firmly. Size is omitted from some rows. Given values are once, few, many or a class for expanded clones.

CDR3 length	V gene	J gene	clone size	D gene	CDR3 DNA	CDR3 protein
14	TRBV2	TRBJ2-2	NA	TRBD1	TGTGCCAACAGCCGGGACAGGAACACCGGGGAGCTGTTTTTT	CANSRDRNTGELFF
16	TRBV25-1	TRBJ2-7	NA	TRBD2	TGTGCCAGCAGTGAATTGGGTCTTGGACTAGCCTACGAGCAGTACTTC	CASSELGLGLAYEQYF
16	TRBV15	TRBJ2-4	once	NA	TGTGCCACCAGTCCGAGGGGGTCGCTAGCCAAAAACATTCAGTACTTC	CATSPRGSLAKNIQYF
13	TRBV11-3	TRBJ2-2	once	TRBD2	TGTGCCAGCAGCCCTAGCGGGACCGGGGAGCTGTTTTTT	CASSPSGTGELFF
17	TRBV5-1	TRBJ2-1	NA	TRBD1	TGCGCCAGCAGATACGGGACAGGGGGCATTACGGCCAATGAGCAGTTCTTC	CASRYGTGGITANEQFF
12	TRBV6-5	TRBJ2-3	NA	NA	TGTGCCAGCAGTGGGCCCGTGGGTACGCAGTATTTT	CASSGPVGTQYF
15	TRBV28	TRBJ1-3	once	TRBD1	TGTGCGACCGGGACAGGGTCCTACTCTGGAAACACCATATATTTT	CATGTGSYSGNTIYF
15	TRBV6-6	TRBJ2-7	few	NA	TGTGCCAGCGTACCAGCGGGTGGCTTTTCCTACGAGCAGTACTTC	CASVPAGGFSYEQYF
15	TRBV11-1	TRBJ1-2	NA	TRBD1	TGTGCCAGCAGCTCGTCACAGGGGGCTCACTATGGCTACACCTTC	CASSSSQGAHYGYTF
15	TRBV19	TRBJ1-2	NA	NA	TGTGCCAGTAGTATCGCGACAGGCGCGAGGGATGGCTACACCTTC	CASSIATGARDGYTF
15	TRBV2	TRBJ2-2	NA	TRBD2	TGTGCCAGCAGTGACGGCGGGAGAGGCGCCGGGGAGCTGTTTTTT	CASSDGGRGAGELFF
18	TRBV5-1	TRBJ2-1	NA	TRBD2	TGCGCCAGCAGCTTCGGGACTAGCGGGAGTAGCTCCTACAATGAGCAGTTCTTC	CASSFGTSGSSSYNEQFF
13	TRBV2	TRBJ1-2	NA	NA	TGTGCCAGCATGAGGGCCTCCTCTTATGGCTACACCTTC	CASMRASSYGYTF
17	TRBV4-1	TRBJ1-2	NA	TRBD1	TGCGCCAGCAGCCCCGAACAGGGGGCTCTGAAGGGCTATGGCTACACCTTC	CASSPEQGALKGYGYTF
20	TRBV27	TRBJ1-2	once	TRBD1	TGTGCCAGCAGTCCATCTGCCCGACAGGGGCCCACGTTAGCAAACTATGGCTACACCTTC	CASSPSARQGPTLANYGYTF
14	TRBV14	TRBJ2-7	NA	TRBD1	TGTGCCAGCAGCCCGGGGACAGACGCCTACGAGCAGTACTTC	CASSPGTDAYEQYF
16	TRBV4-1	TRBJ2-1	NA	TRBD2	TGCGCCAGCAGCCCCCCGGTTAGCGGGACCTACAATGAGCAGTTCTTC	CASSPPVSGTYNEQFF
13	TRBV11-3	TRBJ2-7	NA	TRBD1	TGTGCCAGCAGCTTCGACAGGGTTAGGGAGCAGTACTTC	CASSFDRVREQYF
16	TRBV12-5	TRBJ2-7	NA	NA	TGTGCTAGTGGTTTGGTACCGGATGTAGGGGGCTACGAGCAGTACTTC	CASGLVPDVGGYEQYF
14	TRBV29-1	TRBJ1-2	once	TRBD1	TGCAGCGTTGATCACACAGGGGGATATTATGGCTACACCTTC	CSVDHTGGYYGYTF
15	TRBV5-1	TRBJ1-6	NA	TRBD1	TGCGCCAGCAGCCCTGGACAGGGAGGAAATTCACCCCTCCACTTT	CASSPGQGGNSPLHF
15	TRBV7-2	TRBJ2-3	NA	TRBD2	TGTGCCAGCAGCTCGCGACTAGCGCGCACAGATACGCAGTATTTT	CASSSRLARTDTQYF
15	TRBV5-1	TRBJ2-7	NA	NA	TGCGCCAGCAGCTTGCTGGGGGGGCCGACTTACGAGCAGTACTTC	CASSLLGGPTYEQYF
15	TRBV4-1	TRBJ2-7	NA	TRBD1	TGCGCCAGCAGCCAAGTGAAGGGGGCATTCTACGAGCAGTACTTC	CASSQVKGAFYEQYF
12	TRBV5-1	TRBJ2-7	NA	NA	TGCGCCAGCAGCTTGGGAGTTAACGAGCAGTACTTC	CASSLGVNEQYF
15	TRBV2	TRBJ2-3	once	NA	TGTGCCAGCAGTGAACCCCAAAAGAGAACAGATACGCAGTATTTT	CASSEPQKRTDTQYF
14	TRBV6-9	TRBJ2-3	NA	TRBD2	TGTGCCAGCAGTTCCGGGAGGGCCACAGATACGCAGTATTTT	CASSSGRATDTQYF
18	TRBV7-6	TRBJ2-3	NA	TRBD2	TGTGCCAGCAGCTCCGGACTAGCGGGGGGGTTTAGCACAGATACGCAGTATTTT	CASSSGLAGGFSTDTQYF
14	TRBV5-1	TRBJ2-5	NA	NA	TGCGCCAGCAGCTTGGGGCCAAACCAAGAGACCCAGTACTTC	CASSLGPNQETQYF
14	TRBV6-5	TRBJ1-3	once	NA	TGTGCCAGCAGTACCAGGGCCTCTGGAAACACCATATATTTT	CASSTRASGNTIYF
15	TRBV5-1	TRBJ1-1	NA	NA	TGCGCCAGCAGCGTCCTACAGGGTGCGAACACTGAAGCTTTCTTT	CASSVLQGANTEAFF
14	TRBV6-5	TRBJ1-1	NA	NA	TGTGCCAGCAGTGAAACGGGTTTGGTCCCCCGAGGTTTCTTT	CASSETGLVPRGFF
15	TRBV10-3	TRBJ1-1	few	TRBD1	TGTGCCAGCCTCCCCGCGACAGGGGGGGTCACTGAAGCTTTCTTT	CASLPATGGVTEAFF
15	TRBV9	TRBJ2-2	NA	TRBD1	TGTGCCAGCAGCGAAGGGACAGGGTACACCGGGGAGCTGTTTTTT	CASSEGTGYTGELFF
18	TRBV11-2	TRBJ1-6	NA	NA	TGTGCCAGCAGCTTAGATGTGAGGGGACTAGGGCATAATTCACCCCTCCACTTT	CASSLDVRGLGHNSPLHF
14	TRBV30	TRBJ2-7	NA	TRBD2	TGTGCCTGGAGTGTACGACGAGCGGGAGACGAGCAGTACTTC	CAWSVRRAGDEQYF
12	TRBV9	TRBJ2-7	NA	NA	TGTGCCAGCAGCCGGGGAGGAGGCGAGCAGTACTTC	CASSRGGGEQYF
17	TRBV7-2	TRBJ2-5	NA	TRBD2	TGTGCCAGCAGCTTAGAACTAGCGGGAGGGATTGGAGAGACCCAGTACTTC	CASSLELAGGIGETQYF
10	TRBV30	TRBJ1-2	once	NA	TGTGCCTGGGCGAGCTATGGCTACACCTTC	CAWASYGYTF
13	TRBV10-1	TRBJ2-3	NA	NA	TGCGCCAGCAGTCTGACTGGCACAGATACGCAGTATTTT	CASSLTGTDTQYF
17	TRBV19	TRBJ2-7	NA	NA	TGTGCCAGTAGTATTGGCGCCTGGTCGGACAAAGACTACGAGCAGTACTTC	CASSIGAWSDKDYEQYF
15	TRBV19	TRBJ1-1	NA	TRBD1	TGTGCCAGTATGGTTCAGGGGGTTCCACGCACTGAAGCTTTCTTT	CASMVQGVPRTEAFF
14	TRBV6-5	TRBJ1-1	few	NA	TGTGCCAGCAGCTCCGACAGATTGAACACTGAAGCTTTCTTT	CASSSDRLNTEAFF
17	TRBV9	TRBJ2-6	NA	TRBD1	TGTGCCAGCAGGACCGGGACAGGGGGTACTGGGGCCAACGTCCTGACTTTC	CASRTGTGGTGANVLTF
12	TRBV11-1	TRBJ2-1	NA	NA	TGTGCCAGCAGCTTAACGGTCAATGAGCAGTTCTTC	CASSLTVNEQFF
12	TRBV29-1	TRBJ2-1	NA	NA	TGCAGCGCCGGTGCGGGACGTAATGAGCAGTTCTTC	CSAGAGRNEQFF
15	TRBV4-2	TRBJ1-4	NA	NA	TGTGCCAGCAGCGATATATTACTAAAAAAGGAAAAACTGTTTTTT	CASSDILLKKEKLFF
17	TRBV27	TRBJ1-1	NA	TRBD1	TGTGCCAGCAGTTTAAGGCAGGGGGCTTTGCCCAACACTGAAGCTTTCTTT	CASSLRQGALPNTEAFF
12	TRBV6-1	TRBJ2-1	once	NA	TGTGCCAGCAGTGATCGCGGGACCGAGCAGTTCTTC	CASSDRGTEQFF
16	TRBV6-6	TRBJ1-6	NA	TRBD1	TGTGCCAGCAGTTCCCTCGGGACAGGGGGAAATTCACCCCTCCACTTT	CASSSLGTGGNSPLHF
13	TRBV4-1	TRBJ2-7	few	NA	TGCGCCAGCAGCCAAGTTCATGGGCACGAGCAGTACTTC	CASSQVHGHEQYF
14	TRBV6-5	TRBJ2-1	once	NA	TGTGCCAGCAGTTACTCTATCCAGGGCAATGAGCAGTTCTTC	CASSYSIQGNEQFF
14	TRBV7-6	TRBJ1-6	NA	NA	TGTGCCAGCAGCTTAACCGGAGATAATTCACCCCTCCACTTT	CASSLTGDNSPLHF
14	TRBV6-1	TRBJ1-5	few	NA	TGTGCCAGCAGTGACTTGCCAGGATATCAGCCCCAGCATTTT	CASSDLPGYQPQHF
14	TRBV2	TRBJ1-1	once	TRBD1	TGTGCCAGCTCTACTAACAGGGGAGACACTGAAGCTTTCTTT	CASSTNRGDTEAFF
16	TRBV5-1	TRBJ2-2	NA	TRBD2	TGCGCCAGCAGCTTGAGGACTAGCGGGATAGGCGGGGAGCTGTTTTTT	CASSLRTSGIGGELFF
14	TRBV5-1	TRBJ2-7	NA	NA	TGCGCCAGCCACGTTGACGGGAACTCGGACGAGCAGTACTTC	CASHVDGNSDEQYF
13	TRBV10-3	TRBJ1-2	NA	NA	TGTGCCATCAGTGAGATCAGGGGAAGCGGCTACACCTTC	CAISEIRGSGYTF
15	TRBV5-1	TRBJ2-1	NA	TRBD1	TGCGCCAGTTCCGTCTGGACAGGGGACCGTAGTGAGCAGTTCTTC	CASSVWTGDRSEQFF